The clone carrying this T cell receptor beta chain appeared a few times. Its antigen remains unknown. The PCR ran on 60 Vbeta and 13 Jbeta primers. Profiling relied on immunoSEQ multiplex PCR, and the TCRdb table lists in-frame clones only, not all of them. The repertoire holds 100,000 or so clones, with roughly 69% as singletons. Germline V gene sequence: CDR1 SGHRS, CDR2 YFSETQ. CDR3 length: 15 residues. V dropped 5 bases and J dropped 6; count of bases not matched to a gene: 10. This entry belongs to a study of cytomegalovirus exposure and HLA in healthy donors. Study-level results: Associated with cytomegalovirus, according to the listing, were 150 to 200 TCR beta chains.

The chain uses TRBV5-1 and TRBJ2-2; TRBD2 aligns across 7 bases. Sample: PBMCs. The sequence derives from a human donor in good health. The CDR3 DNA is TGCGCCAGCAGGACGGGGGGAGGGCCCTCCGGGGAGCTGTTTTTT. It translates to CASRTGGGPSGELFF.